This T cell receptor (beta chain) was documented in a study of cytomegalovirus exposure and HLA in healthy donors. The study's findings and limits: For most TCR beta V segments, an earlier analysis put the productive rate at about 90% or about 30% of the time. The authors listed some 160 TCR beta chains as cytomegalovirus-associated.

Remarks on this clone: The antigen remains unidentified.

J lost 1 base, V lost 4 bases, and 16 bases had no gene match. Germline V lookup: CDR1 SGHDT, CDR2 YYEEEE. The CDR3 is 18 residues long. Vbeta (60) and Jbeta (13) primers were used in the PCR. Some clones are missing from TCRdb's copy, which holds only in-frame ones; the method was immunoSEQ multiplex PCR. The data show 45,000 to 65,000 clones, approximately 75% seen once. This TCR was sampled from a woman aged 40 to 50 in good health and CMV-seropositive. The sample taken for sequencing was PBMCs. The chain carries TRBV5-6 and TRBJ2-5, with TRBD1 matching over 7 bases. This CDR3 reads CASSLRWGQGVFQETQYF. CDR3 in DNA: TGTGCCAGCAGCCTCCGGTGGGGGCAGGGGGTATTCCAAGAGACCCAGTACTTC.